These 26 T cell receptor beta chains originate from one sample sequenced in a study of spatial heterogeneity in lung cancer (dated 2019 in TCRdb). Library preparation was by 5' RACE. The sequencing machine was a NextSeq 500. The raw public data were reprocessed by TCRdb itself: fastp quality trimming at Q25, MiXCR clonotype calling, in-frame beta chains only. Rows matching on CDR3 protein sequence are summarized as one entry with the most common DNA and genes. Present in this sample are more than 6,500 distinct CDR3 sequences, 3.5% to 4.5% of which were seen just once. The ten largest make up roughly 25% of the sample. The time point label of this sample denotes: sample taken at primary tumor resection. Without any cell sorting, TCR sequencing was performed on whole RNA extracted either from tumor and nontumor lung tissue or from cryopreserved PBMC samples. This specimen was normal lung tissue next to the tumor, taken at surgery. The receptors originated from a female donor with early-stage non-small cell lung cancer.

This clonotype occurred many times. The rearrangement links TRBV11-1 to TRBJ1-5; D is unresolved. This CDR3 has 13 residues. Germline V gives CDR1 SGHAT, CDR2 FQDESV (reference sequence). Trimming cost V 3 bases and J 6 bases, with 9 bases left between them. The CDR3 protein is CASSLGSFQPQHF. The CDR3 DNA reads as TGTGCCAGCAGCTTGGGGTCCTTTCAGCCCCAGCATTTT. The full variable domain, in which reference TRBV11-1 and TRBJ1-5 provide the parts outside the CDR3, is EAEVAQSPRYKITEKSQAVAFWCDPISGHATLYWYRQILGQGPELLVQFQDESVVDDSQLPKDRFSAERLKGVDSTLKIQPAELGDSAMYLCASSLGSFQPQHFGDGTRLSIL.

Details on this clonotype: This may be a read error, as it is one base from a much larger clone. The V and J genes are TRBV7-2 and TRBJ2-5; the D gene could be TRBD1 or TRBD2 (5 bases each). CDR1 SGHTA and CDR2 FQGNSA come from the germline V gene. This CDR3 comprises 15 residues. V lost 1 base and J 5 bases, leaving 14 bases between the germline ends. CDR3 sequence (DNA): TGTGCCAGCAGCTTAGGCAGGGTGCGCGGGGAGACCCAGTACTTC. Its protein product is CASSLGRVRGETQYF.

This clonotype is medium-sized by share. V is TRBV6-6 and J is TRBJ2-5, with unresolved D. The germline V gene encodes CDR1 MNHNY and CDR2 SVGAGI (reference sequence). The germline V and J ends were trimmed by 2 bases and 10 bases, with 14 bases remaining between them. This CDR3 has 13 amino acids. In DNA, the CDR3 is TGTGCCAGCAGTTACGACCCTTTTGGGGACCAGTACTTC. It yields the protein CASSYDPFGDQYF.

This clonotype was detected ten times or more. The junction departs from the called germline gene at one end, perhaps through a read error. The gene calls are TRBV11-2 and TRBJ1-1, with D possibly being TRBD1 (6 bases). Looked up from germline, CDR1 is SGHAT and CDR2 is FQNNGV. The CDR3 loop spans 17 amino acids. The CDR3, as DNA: TGTGCCAGCAGCCTGCGGTACGGCTGGGGGGCGAACGCTGAAGCTTTCTTT. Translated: CASSLRYGWGANAEAFF.

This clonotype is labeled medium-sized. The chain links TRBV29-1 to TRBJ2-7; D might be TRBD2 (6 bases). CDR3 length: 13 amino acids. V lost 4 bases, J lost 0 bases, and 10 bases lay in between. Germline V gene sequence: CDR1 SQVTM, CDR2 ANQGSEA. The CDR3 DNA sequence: TGCAGCGTTGCCCCGGGACTCTCCTACGAGCAGTACTTC. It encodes CSVAPGLSYEQYF.

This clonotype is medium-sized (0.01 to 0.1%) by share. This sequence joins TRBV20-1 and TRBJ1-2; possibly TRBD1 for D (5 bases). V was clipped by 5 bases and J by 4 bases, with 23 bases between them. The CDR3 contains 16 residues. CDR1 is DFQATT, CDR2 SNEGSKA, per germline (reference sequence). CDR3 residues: CSASPSAGQIIYGYTF. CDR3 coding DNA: TGCAGTGCTTCCCCTTCGGCGGGGCAAATTATCTATGGCTACACCTTC.

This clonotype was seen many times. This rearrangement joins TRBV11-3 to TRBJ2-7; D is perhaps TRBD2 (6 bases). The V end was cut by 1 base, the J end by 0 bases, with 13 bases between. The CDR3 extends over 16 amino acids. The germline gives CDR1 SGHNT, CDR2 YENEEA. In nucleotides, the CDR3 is TGTGCCAGCAGCTTAGGGGCGGGGAGCGGCTCCTACGAGCAGTACTTC. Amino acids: CASSLGAGSGSYEQYF.

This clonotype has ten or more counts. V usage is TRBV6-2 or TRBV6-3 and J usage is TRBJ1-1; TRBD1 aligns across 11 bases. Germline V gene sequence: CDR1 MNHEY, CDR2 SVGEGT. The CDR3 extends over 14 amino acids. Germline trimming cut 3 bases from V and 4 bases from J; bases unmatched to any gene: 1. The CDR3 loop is CASSYGTGGTEAFF. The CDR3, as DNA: TGTGCCAGCAGTTATGGGACAGGGGGCACTGAAGCTTTCTTT.

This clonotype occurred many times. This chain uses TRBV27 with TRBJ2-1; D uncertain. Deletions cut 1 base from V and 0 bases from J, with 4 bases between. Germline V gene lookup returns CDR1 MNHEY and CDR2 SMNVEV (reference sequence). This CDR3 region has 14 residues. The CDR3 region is CASSLFNSYNEQFF. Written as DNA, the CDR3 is TGTGCCAGCAGTTTATTCAACTCCTACAATGAGCAGTTCTTC.

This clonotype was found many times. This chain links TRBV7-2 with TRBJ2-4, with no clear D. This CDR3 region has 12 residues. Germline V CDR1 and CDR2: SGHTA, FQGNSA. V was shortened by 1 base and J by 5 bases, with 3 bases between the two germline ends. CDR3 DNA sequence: TGTGCCAGCAGCTTAGTCCAAAACATTCAGTACTTC. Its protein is CASSLVQNIQYF.

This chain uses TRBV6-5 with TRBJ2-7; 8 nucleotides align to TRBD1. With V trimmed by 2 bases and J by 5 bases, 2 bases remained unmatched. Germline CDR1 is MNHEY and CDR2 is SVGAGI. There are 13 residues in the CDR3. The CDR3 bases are TGTGCCAGCAGTTACCCAGGGGGCCACGAGCAGTACTTC. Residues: CASSYPGGHEQYF.

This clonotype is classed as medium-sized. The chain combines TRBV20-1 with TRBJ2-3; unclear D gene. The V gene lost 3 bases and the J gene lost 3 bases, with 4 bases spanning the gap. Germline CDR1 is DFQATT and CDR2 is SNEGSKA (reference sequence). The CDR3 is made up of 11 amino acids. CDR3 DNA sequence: TGCAGTGCTAGGGGGACAGATACGCAGTATTTT. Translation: CSARGTDTQYF.

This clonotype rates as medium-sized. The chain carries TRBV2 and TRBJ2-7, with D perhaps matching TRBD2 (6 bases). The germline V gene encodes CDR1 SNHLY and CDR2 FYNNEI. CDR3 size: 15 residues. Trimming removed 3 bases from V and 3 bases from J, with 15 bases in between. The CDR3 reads CASSEGGLGFYEQYF. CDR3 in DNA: TGTGCCAGCAGTGAGGGGGGACTGGGTTTCTACGAGCAGTACTTC.

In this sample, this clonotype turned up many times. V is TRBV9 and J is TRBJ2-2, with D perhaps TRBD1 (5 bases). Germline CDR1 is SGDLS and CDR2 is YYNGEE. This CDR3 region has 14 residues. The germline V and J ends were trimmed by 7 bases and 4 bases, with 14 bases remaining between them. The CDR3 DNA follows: TGTGCCAGCCGGACATTCGAAGGCACCGGGGAGCTGTTTTTT. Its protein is CASRTFEGTGELFF.

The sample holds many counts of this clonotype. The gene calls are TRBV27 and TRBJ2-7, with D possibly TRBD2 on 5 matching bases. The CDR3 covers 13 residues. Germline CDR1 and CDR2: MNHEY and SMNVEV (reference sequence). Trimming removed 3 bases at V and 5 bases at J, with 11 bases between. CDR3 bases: TGTGCCAGCAGTTTTGGGAGTAGGGACGAGCAGTACTTC. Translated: CASSFGSRDEQYF.

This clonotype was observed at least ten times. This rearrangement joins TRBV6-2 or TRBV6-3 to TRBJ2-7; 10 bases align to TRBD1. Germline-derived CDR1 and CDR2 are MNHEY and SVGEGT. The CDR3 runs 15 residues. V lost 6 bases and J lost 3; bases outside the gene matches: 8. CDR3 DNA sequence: TGTGCCAGCAGGGTCGAGGGACAGGGGTTCTACGAGCAGTACTTC. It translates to CASRVEGQGFYEQYF.

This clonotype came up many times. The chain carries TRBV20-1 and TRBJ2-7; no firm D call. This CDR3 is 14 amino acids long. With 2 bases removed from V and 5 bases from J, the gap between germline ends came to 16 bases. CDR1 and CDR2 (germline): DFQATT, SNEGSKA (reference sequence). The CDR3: CSARPPDLWNEQYF. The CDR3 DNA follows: TGCAGTGCTAGACCCCCGGACCTTTGGAACGAGCAGTACTTC.

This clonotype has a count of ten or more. CDR3 residues: CSASAGTSGGAWELFF. CDR3 sequence (DNA): TGCAGTGCTAGTGCCGGGACTAGCGGGGGGGCTTGGGAGCTGTTTTTT. The V gene is TRBV20-1, the J gene TRBJ2-2, with 16 nucleotides matching TRBD2. CDR3 length: 16 amino acids. Per germline, CDR1 DFQATT and CDR2 SNEGSKA (reference sequence). J lost 9 bases, V lost 3 bases, and 7 bases had no gene match.

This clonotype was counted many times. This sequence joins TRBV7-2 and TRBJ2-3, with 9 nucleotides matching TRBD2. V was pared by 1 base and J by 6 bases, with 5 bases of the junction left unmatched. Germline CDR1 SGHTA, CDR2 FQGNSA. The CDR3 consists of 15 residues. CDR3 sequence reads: CASSLVGGGDDTQYF. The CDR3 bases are TGTGCCAGCAGCTTAGTGGGCGGGGGGGACGATACGCAGTATTTT. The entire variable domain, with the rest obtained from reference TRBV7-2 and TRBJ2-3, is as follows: GAGVSQSPSNKVTEKGKDVELRCDPISGHTALYWYRQSLGQGLEFLIYFQGNSAPDKSGLPSDRFSAERTGGSVSTLTIQRTQQEDSAVYLCASSLVGGGDDTQYFGPGTRLTVL.

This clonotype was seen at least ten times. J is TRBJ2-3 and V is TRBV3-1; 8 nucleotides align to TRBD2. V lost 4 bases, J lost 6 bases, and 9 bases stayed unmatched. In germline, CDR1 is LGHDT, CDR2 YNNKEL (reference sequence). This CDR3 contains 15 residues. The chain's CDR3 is CASSPTAGGLDTQYF. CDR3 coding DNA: TGTGCCAGCAGCCCGACCGCGGGGGGCTTGGATACGCAGTATTTT.

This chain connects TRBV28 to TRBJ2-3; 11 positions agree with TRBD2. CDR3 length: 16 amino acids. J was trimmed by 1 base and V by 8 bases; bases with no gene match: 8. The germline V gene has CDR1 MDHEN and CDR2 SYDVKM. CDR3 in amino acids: CASAGTSGLGTDTQYF. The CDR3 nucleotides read TGTGCCAGCGCGGGGACTAGCGGACTAGGCACAGATACGCAGTATTTT.

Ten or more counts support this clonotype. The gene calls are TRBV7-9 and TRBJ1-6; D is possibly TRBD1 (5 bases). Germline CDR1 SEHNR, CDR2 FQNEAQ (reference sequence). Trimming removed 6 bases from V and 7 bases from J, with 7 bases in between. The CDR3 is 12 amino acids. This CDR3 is CASREGNSPLHF. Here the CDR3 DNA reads TGTGCCAGCAGGGAGGGGAATTCACCCCTCCACTTT.

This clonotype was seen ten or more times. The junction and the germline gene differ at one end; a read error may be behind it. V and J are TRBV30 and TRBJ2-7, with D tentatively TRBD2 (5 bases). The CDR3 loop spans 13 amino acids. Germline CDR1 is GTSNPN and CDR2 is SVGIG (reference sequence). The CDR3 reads CVWKEPGSYEQYF. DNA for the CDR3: TGTGTCTGGAAGGAACCGGGGTCCTACGAGCAGTACTTC.

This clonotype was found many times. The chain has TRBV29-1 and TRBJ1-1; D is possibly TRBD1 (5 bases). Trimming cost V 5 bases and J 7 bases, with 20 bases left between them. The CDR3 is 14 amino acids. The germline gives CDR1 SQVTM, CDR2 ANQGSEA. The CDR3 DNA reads TGCAGCGTTCAAAGGGACTTACAACGGGGTGAAGCTTTCTTT. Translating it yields CSVQRDLQRGEAFF.

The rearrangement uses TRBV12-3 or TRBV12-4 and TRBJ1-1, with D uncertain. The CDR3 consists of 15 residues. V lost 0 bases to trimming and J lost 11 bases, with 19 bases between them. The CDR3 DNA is TGTGCCAGCAGTTTAGCGCTAGGCAGGCCTGTTGGCGCTTTCTTT. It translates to CASSLALGRPVGAFF.

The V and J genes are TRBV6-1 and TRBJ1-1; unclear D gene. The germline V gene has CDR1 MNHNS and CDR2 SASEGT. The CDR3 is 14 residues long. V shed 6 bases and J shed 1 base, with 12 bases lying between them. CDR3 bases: TGTGCCAGCAGATCTCCAGGTACGAACACTGAAGCTTTCTTT. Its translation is CASRSPGTNTEAFF.